Listed below are T cell receptor beta chains from one sample, sequenced in a study of blood T cell repertoires in COVID-19. Sequencing was performed with immunoSEQ multiplex PCR; in TCRdb, only in-frame clones are kept and a portion is missing. The data hold 70,000 to 90,000 clones, with more than 75% observed a single time. Input material: peripheral blood. These receptors were taken from a human donor in a cohort sampled during active COVID-19. The CDR3 runs from the conserved cysteine through the conserved F or W. D genes are given only for firm matches. Size values are once, few and many counts, or a class for expanded clones, and some rows have none.

J: TRBJ1-2
D: TRBD1
size: -
V: TRBV5-1
CDR3: CASSSTQGQYGYTF
DNA: TGCGCCAGCAGCTCGACGCAGGGACAGTATGGCTACACCTTC

J: TRBJ1-1
D: TRBD1
size: -
V: TRBV18
CDR3: CASSPTGTDGEAFF
DNA: TGTGCCAGCTCACCTACCGGGACAGACGGTGAAGCTTTCTTT

J: TRBJ1-1
D: -
size: -
V: TRBV10-3
CDR3: CAISDGSHKEAFF
DNA: TGTGCCATCAGTGACGGGAGCCACAAGGAAGCTTTCTTT

J: TRBJ2-7
D: TRBD1
size: -
V: TRBV5-1
CDR3: CASSSSTGGYEQYF
DNA: TGCGCCAGCAGCTCCTCAACAGGGGGCTACGAGCAGTACTTC

J: TRBJ2-1
D: TRBD2
size: -
V: TRBV9
CDR3: CASSVIGSGRHNEQFF
DNA: TGTGCCAGCAGCGTTATTGGGAGCGGGAGACACAATGAGCAGTTCTTC

J: TRBJ1-4
D: -
size: -
V: TRBV6-5
CDR3: CASSYSFSSDEKLFF
DNA: TGTGCCAGCAGTTACTCTTTTTCGTCGGATGAAAAACTGTTTTTT

J: TRBJ2-1
D: -
size: -
V: TRBV11-3
CDR3: CASSRFVGGMNNEQFF
DNA: TGTGCCAGCAGCCGGTTCGTCGGGGGAATGAACAATGAGCAGTTCTTC

J: TRBJ1-1
D: -
size: -
V: TRBV12-3/TRBV12-4
CDR3: CASSRDRNTEAFF
DNA: TGTGCCAGCAGTAGAGACAGGAACACTGAAGCTTTCTTT

J: TRBJ1-5
D: -
size: -
V: TRBV2
CDR3: CASSYQGSSNQPQHF
DNA: TGTGCCAGCAGTTATCAGGGGAGCAGCAATCAGCCCCAGCATTTT

J: TRBJ1-5
D: TRBD1
size: -
V: TRBV24-1
CDR3: CATQGAGGNQPQHF
DNA: TGTGCCACCCAGGGGGCGGGTGGGAATCAGCCCCAGCATTTT

J: TRBJ1-2
D: -
size: once
V: TRBV14
CDR3: CASSQNYPGRNYGYTF
DNA: TGTGCCAGCAGCCAAAATTACCCGGGGAGGAACTATGGCTACACCTTC

J: TRBJ1-2
D: -
size: -
V: TRBV19
CDR3: CASSPSGQVYGYTF
DNA: TGTGCCAGTAGTCCATCCGGACAAGTATATGGCTACACCTTC

J: TRBJ2-3
D: -
size: few
V: TRBV4-1
CDR3: CASSQERPTGTDTQYF
DNA: TGCGCCAGCAGCCAGGAGCGGCCCACAGGCACAGATACGCAGTATTTT

J: TRBJ1-2
D: TRBD1
size: -
V: TRBV6-5
CDR3: CASSYRQGARYGYTF
DNA: TGTGCCAGCAGTTACCGACAGGGGGCGCGATATGGCTACACCTTC

J: TRBJ2-6
D: -
size: -
V: TRBV7-3
CDR3: CASSLTQDPGANVLTF
DNA: TGTGCCAGCAGCTTAACTCAGGATCCTGGGGCCAACGTCCTGACTTTC

J: TRBJ1-2
D: -
size: -
V: TRBV6-5
CDR3: CASTKGVWYGYTF
DNA: TGTGCCAGCACTAAGGGGGTTTGGTATGGCTACACCTTC

J: TRBJ1-2
D: TRBD1
size: -
V: TRBV18
CDR3: CASSPTGGSDYGYTF
DNA: TGTGCCAGCTCACCAACAGGGGGGTCGGACTATGGCTACACCTTC

J: TRBJ1-2
D: TRBD1
size: -
V: TRBV13
CDR3: CASSPPGQGIGYTF
DNA: TGTGCCAGCAGTCCCCCCGGACAGGGGATAGGCTACACCTTC

J: TRBJ2-3
D: -
size: -
V: TRBV5-1
CDR3: CASSLEADTDTQYF
DNA: TGCGCCAGCAGCTTGGAGGCGGACACAGATACGCAGTATTTT

J: TRBJ2-5
D: TRBD1
size: -
V: TRBV7-7
CDR3: CASSLGTGVETQYF
DNA: TGTGCTAGCAGCTTAGGGACAGGGGTGGAGACCCAGTACTTC

J: TRBJ1-4
D: -
size: -
V: TRBV5-1
CDR3: CASSFLDGGEKLFF
DNA: TGCGCCAGCAGCTTCCTGGATGGCGGTGAAAAACTGTTTTTT

J: TRBJ2-2
D: TRBD1
size: -
V: TRBV19
CDR3: CATKPGTGITGELFF
DNA: TGTGCCACCAAGCCCGGGACAGGAATTACCGGGGAGCTGTTTTTT

J: TRBJ1-2
D: TRBD1
size: -
V: TRBV30
CDR3: CAWGTVSYGYTF
DNA: TGTGCCTGGGGGACAGTCTCATATGGCTACACCTTC

J: TRBJ1-1
D: -
size: -
V: TRBV12-3/TRBV12-4
CDR3: CASSFQIPTEAFF
DNA: TGTGCCAGCAGTTTTCAGATACCCACTGAAGCTTTCTTT

J: TRBJ2-2
D: -
size: -
V: TRBV2
CDR3: CASRRSGGELFF
DNA: TGTGCCAGCAGGAGATCAGGCGGGGAGCTGTTTTTT

J: TRBJ2-3
D: TRBD2
size: -
V: TRBV13
CDR3: CASSSGGTTIGDTQYF
DNA: TGTGCCAGCAGCTCCGGAGGGACTACCATTGGAGATACGCAGTATTTT

J: TRBJ1-2
D: -
size: -
V: TRBV7-8
CDR3: CASSPGQLGGYTF
DNA: TGTGCCAGCAGCCCCGGCCAACTAGGGGGCTACACCTTC

J: TRBJ2-1
D: TRBD2
size: few
V: TRBV29-1
CDR3: CSVRGGSEQFF
DNA: TGCAGCGTTCGGGGGGGCAGTGAGCAGTTCTTC

J: TRBJ2-3
D: -
size: -
V: TRBV7-2
CDR3: CASSLARSDTQYF
DNA: TGTGCCAGCAGCTTAGCGCGATCAGATACGCAGTATTTT

J: TRBJ2-3
D: TRBD2
size: -
V: TRBV2
CDR3: CASSDARTSGIGTDTQYF
DNA: TGTGCCAGCAGTGATGCGAGAACTAGCGGCATAGGGACAGATACGCAGTATTTT

J: TRBJ2-1
D: TRBD2
size: -
V: TRBV6-2/TRBV6-3
CDR3: CASSTTSGRYNEQFF
DNA: TGTGCCAGCAGCACGACTAGCGGGCGCTACAATGAGCAGTTCTTC

J: TRBJ1-1
D: -
size: -
V: TRBV18
CDR3: CASSNIPGQNTEAFF
DNA: TGTGCCAGCTCCAATATACCCGGACAGAACACTGAAGCTTTCTTT

J: TRBJ2-5
D: TRBD1
size: -
V: TRBV6-5
CDR3: CASSYSARGETQYF
DNA: TGTGCCAGCAGTTACTCGGCCAGGGGGGAGACCCAGTACTTC

J: TRBJ1-2
D: -
size: -
V: TRBV9
CDR3: CASSPGYGYTF
DNA: TGTGCCAGCAGCCCAGGGTATGGCTACACCTTC

J: TRBJ1-6
D: TRBD1
size: -
V: TRBV19
CDR3: CASSKGQAGRSPLHF
DNA: TGTGCCAGTAGTAAGGGACAGGCCGGGCGTTCACCCCTCCACTTT

J: TRBJ2-6
D: TRBD1
size: -
V: TRBV2
CDR3: CASEKAGQVSGANVLTF
DNA: TGTGCCAGCGAGAAGGCGGGACAGGTGTCTGGGGCCAACGTCCTGACTTTC

J: TRBJ2-3
D: TRBD1
size: -
V: TRBV9
CDR3: CASSAGTVSTDTQYF
DNA: TGTGCCAGCAGCGCCGGGACAGTCTCCACAGATACGCAGTATTTT